These 27 T cell receptor beta chains came from one sample sequenced in a study of OX40 agonist ivuxolimab in advanced cancers. Method: immunoSEQ multiplex PCR; TCRdb's copy keeps in-frame clones and lacks some. The sample includes 40,000 to 60,000 clones, around 80% of them seen just once. The sequences come from CD4+ or CD8+ T cells sorted from blood, collected in a trial of the OX40 agonist ivuxolimab. These receptor sequences come from an adult with an advanced solid tumor such as melanoma, head and neck, liver or kidney cancer.

This rearrangement joins TRBV10-1 to TRBJ1-1; TRBD1 matches 8 bases. V gave up 6 bases and J gave up 8 bases; unmatched junction bases: 11. CDR1 WNHNN and CDR2 SYGVQD come from the germline V gene (reference sequence). The CDR3 runs to 14 residues. CDR3 sequence reads: CASRTSTGDKEAFF. The CDR3 coding sequence is TGCGCCAGCAGAACTTCGACAGGGGATAAGGAAGCTTTCTTT.

The chain combines TRBV11-2 with TRBJ2-1; weak D call: TRBD2 (5 bases). Trimming shortened V by 1 base and J by 5 bases, and 12 bases separated the two germline ends. Germline V gene sequence: CDR1 SGHAT, CDR2 FQNNGV. The CDR3 is 15 amino acids. The CDR3 DNA follows: TGTGCCAGCAGCTTAGTCGGGGAGCCTCACAATGAGCAGTTCTTC. It specifies CASSLVGEPHNEQFF.

V usage is TRBV7-9 and J usage is TRBJ2-7; 16 bases line up with TRBD2. The CDR3 runs to 17 residues. Per the germline V gene, CDR1 is SEHNR and CDR2 is FQNEAQ (reference sequence). J was trimmed by 5 bases and V by 6 bases; bases with no gene match: 10. CDR3 DNA: TGTGCCAGCAGTCCCGGGACTAGCGGGAGGGCCATCCACGAGCAGTACTTC. Protein sequence: CASSPGTSGRAIHEQYF. Variable domain in full (rest from reference TRBV7-9 and TRBJ2-7): DTGVSQNPRHKITKRGQNVTFRCDPISEHNRLYWYRQTLGQGPEFLTYFQNEAQLEKSRLLSDRFSAERPKGSFSTLEIQRTEQGDSAMYLCASSPGTSGRAIHEQYFGPGTRLTVT.

J is TRBJ2-7 and V is TRBV19; 8 nucleotides line up with TRBD2. The junction had 3 bases not matched to a gene; V was cut back by 3 bases and J by 2 bases. This CDR3 has 14 amino acids. The germline V gene encodes CDR1 LNHDA and CDR2 SQIVND (reference sequence). The CDR3 region is CASSIPGRAYEQYF. The CDR3 DNA reads TGTGCCAGTAGTATCCCCGGGAGGGCCTACGAGCAGTACTTC.

This clone was detected once. The chain employs TRBV6-8 and TRBJ2-3; TRBD2 agrees at 11 bases. The V segment lost 6 bases and the J segment 4 bases; nucleotides outside the gene matches: 6. The germline CDR1 and CDR2 sequences are MNHGY and SAAAGT. This CDR3 comprises 15 residues. CDR3 DNA: TGTGCCAGCAGCCCACTAGCGGGAGTTGCAGATACGCAGTATTTT. Protein: CASSPLAGVADTQYF.

The chain links TRBV19 to TRBJ1-4; a weak D match, TRBD1 (5 bases). CDR1 and CDR2 (germline): LNHDA, SQIVND (reference sequence). The CDR3 has 15 amino acids. The V and J ends lost 3 bases and 7 bases respectively, with 15 bases between them. CDR3 in amino acids: CASSIRRSGLEKLFF. CDR3 bases: TGTGCCAGTAGTATTCGCAGATCGGGGCTTGAAAAACTGTTTTTT. The full variable domain, with the rest looked up from reference TRBV19 and TRBJ1-4, is DGGITQSPKYLFRKEGQNVTLSCEQNLNHDAMYWYRQDPGQGLRLIYYSQIVNDFQKGDIAEGYSVSREKKESFPLTVTSAQKNPTAFYLCASSIRRSGLEKLFFGSGTQLSVL.

This clone was detected once. This rearrangement joins TRBV5-1 to TRBJ2-1; 10 bases agree with TRBD1. This CDR3 contains 16 residues. Germline CDR1 reads SGHRS; CDR2 reads YFSETQ. With V trimmed by 2 bases and J by 4 bases, 6 bases remained unmatched. In DNA form, the CDR3 reads TGCGCCAGCAGCTTAGAAGGGACAGGGGTATACAATGAGCAGTTCTTC. Encoded protein: CASSLEGTGVYNEQFF.

In this sample, this clone turned up a few times. V gene TRBV5-1 combines with J gene TRBJ2-3; 8 bases are a match to TRBD2. V dropped 5 bases and J dropped 1; count of bases not matched to a gene: 9. Per the germline V gene, CDR1 is SGHRS and CDR2 is YFSETQ. This CDR3 has 16 residues. In DNA form, the CDR3 reads TGCGCCAGCAGGGGAGGGACTAGAGTCGGCACAGATACGCAGTATTTT. It specifies CASRGGTRVGTDTQYF.

The gene calls are TRBV5-8 and TRBJ1-3, with D maybe TRBD1 (6 bases). The germline gives CDR1 SGHTS, CDR2 YDEGEE. This CDR3 has 15 amino acids. Trimming took 3 bases from V and 2 from J, leaving 12 bases between them. The CDR3, as DNA: TGTGCCAGCAGCTCGGGGGCAGGGGCTGGAAACACCATATATTTT. Protein: CASSSGAGAGNTIYF.

J is TRBJ2-7 and V is TRBV5-1; D is unclear. Trimming stripped 2 bases from V and 2 bases from J, with 17 bases between. The CDR3 extends over 16 amino acids. Germline CDR1 SGHRS, CDR2 YFSETQ. CDR3 amino acids: CASSFGTNAKTYEQYF. The CDR3 DNA follows: TGCGCCAGCAGCTTTGGTACGAATGCTAAGACCTACGAGCAGTACTTC.

The V and J genes are TRBV2 and TRBJ2-7, with 7 bases aligning to TRBD2. V shed 8 bases and J 0 bases; nucleotides not matched to a gene: 7. CDR1 and CDR2 from the germline V gene are SNHLY and FYNNEI. This CDR3 region has 14 residues. The CDR3 coding sequence is TGTGCCAGCGGGAGGGAACTTAGCTCCTACGAGCAGTACTTC. Encoded protein: CASGRELSSYEQYF.

This clone was detected only a few times. The rearrangement uses TRBV10-1 and TRBJ2-6; perhaps TRBD1 as D (5 bases). The CDR3 extends over 14 amino acids. The V end lost 6 bases, the J end lost 3 bases, and 9 bases lay between the germline ends. Per germline, CDR1 WNHNN and CDR2 SYGVQD (reference sequence). CDR3 sequence: CASSTGFGANVLTF. CDR3 DNA sequence: TGCGCCAGCAGCACAGGCTTTGGGGCCAACGTCCTGACTTTC.

J is TRBJ2-1 and V is TRBV5-1; D possibly corresponds to TRBD2 (6 bases). There are 15 residues in the CDR3. V was shortened by 2 bases and J by 4 bases, with 13 bases between the two germline ends. Germline V gene sequence: CDR1 SGHRS, CDR2 YFSETQ. The DNA for the CDR3 is TGCGCCAGCAGCTTCACGCCGGGAGCTTACAATGAGCAGTTCTTC. Translated: CASSFTPGAYNEQFF.

This sequence joins TRBV6-6 and TRBJ1-3; the D is unclear. CDR3 size: 14 residues. Looked up from germline, CDR1 is MNHNY and CDR2 is SVGAGI (reference sequence). Trimming took 5 bases from V and 4 from J, leaving 12 bases between them. CDR3 coding DNA: TGTGCCAGCAGTCGAAGGACGTGGGGAAACACCATATATTTT. It translates to CASSRRTWGNTIYF.

The genes are TRBV7-7 and TRBJ2-7, with D possibly being TRBD2 (6 bases). Germline CDR1 is SSHAT and CDR2 is FNYEAQ (reference sequence). V dropped 0 bases and J dropped 7 bases, with 10 bases sitting between them. The CDR3 has 13 residues. The CDR3 nucleotides read TGTGCCAGCAGCTTAGCGGGAGGAGGGGAGCAGTACTTC. It specifies CASSLAGGGEQYF.

As DNA, the CDR3 is TGTGCCAGCAGTGAACTAGCGGGAAAAGCCTACGAGCAGTACTTC. It translates to CASSELAGKAYEQYF. The gene calls are TRBV6-4 and TRBJ2-7, with 10 bases fitting TRBD2. CDR3 length: 15 residues. Germline V CDR1 and CDR2: MRHNA, SNTAGT. The ends lost 3 bases at V and 2 bases at J; junction bases unmatched: 4.

The chain couples TRBV7-9 to TRBJ2-5; D is unclear. Trimming left V 5 bases short and J 4 bases short, with 20 bases between. The CDR3 is made up of 16 amino acids. The germline gives CDR1 SEHNR, CDR2 FQNEAQ (reference sequence). CDR3 sequence: CASSPSSPAVGETQYF. The CDR3 nucleotides are TGTGCCAGCAGCCCATCCAGCCCCGCGGTGGGAGAGACCCAGTACTTC.

This clone was recorded once. The CDR3 loop reads CASSVGQGSSLHF. The CDR3 nucleotides read TGTGCCAGCAGCGTAGGACAGGGTAGTTCCCTCCACTTT. The genes are TRBV9 and TRBJ1-6; 7 nucleotides match TRBD1. The CDR3 extends over 13 amino acids. V shed 0 bases and J 14 bases; nucleotides not matched to a gene: 5. Germline lookup yields CDR1 SGDLS and CDR2 YYNGEE.

The chain couples TRBV9 to TRBJ2-1; 8 bases line up with TRBD2. Germline CDR1 is SGDLS and CDR2 is YYNGEE. With V trimmed by 4 bases and J by 5 bases, 11 bases remained unmatched. The CDR3 has 16 amino acids. CDR3 sequence reads: CASSYSLAGRNNEQFF. CDR3 in DNA: TGTGCCAGCAGCTATTCTCTAGCGGGTCGGAACAATGAGCAGTTCTTC.

The V call is TRBV7-8, the J call TRBJ2-7, with D maybe TRBD2 (6 bases). Trimming left V 2 bases short and J 4 bases short, with 15 bases between. This CDR3 region has 15 residues. From germline, CDR1 is SGHVS and CDR2 FQNEAQ. Here the CDR3 DNA reads TGTGCCAGCAGCTTATCCGGGACTTCTTTTTACGAGCAGTACTTC. Amino acid sequence: CASSLSGTSFYEQYF.

The gene calls are TRBV6-5 and TRBJ2-3, with TRBD2 matching 15 bases. V shed 6 bases, J shed 5 bases, and the junction held 3 bases outside the gene matches. CDR3 size: 15 residues. Looked up from germline, CDR1 is MNHEY and CDR2 is SVGAGI. The CDR3 protein is CASSWTSGRGDTQYF. The CDR3 DNA is TGTGCCAGCAGCTGGACTAGCGGGAGGGGAGATACGCAGTATTTT.

The chain links TRBV5-1 to TRBJ2-5, with TRBD2 as a possible D gene (6 bases). The V gene's germline CDR1 is SGHRS and CDR2 YFSETQ. Trimming removed 0 bases from V and 4 bases from J, with 10 bases in between. This CDR3 spans 14 amino acids. CDR3 sequence reads: CASSLAPGAETQYF. As DNA, the CDR3 is TGCGCCAGCAGCTTGGCTCCGGGAGCAGAGACCCAGTACTTC.

V gene TRBV15 combines with J gene TRBJ1-2, with 7 bases aligning to TRBD1. Germline trimming cut 4 bases from V and 6 bases from J; bases unmatched to any gene: 5. From germline, CDR1 is LNHNV and CDR2 YYDKDF (reference sequence). This CDR3 region has 13 residues. The CDR3 spells CATSKDQGDGYTF. The CDR3 DNA sequence: TGTGCCACCAGCAAAGACCAGGGGGATGGCTACACCTTC.

The rearrangement links TRBV29-1 to TRBJ1-1, with D uncertain. Trimming removed 1 base at V and 3 bases at J, with 9 bases between. The CDR3 consists of 13 residues. Germline lookup yields CDR1 SQVTM and CDR2 ANQGSEA. DNA for the CDR3: TGCAGCGTTGAAGGAGGACCCTACACTGAAGCTTTCTTT. It encodes CSVEGGPYTEAFF.

This clone was detected once. The rearrangement uses TRBV7-2 and TRBJ2-1; no clear D gene. The CDR3 runs to 13 residues. Trimming left V 2 bases short and J 5 bases short, with 7 bases between. Germline CDR1 SGHTA, CDR2 FQGNSA. CDR3 residues: CASSLSLHNEQFF. DNA of the CDR3: TGTGCCAGCAGCTTATCCTTGCACAATGAGCAGTTCTTC. Using reference TRBV7-2 and TRBJ2-1 for the parts outside the CDR3, the full variable domain is GAGVSQSPSNKVTEKGKDVELRCDPISGHTALYWYRQSLGQGLEFLIYFQGNSAPDKSGLPSDRFSAERTGGSVSTLTIQRTQQEDSAVYLCASSLSLHNEQFFGPGTRLTVL.

The CDR3 spells CASSRTQGTQETQYF. For the CDR3, the DNA is TGCGCCAGCAGCCGCACACAGGGGACTCAAGAGACCCAGTACTTC. The chain links TRBV4-1 to TRBJ2-5, with a possible D match to TRBD1 (7 bases). V was cut by 4 bases and J by 2 bases, with 14 bases left in between. Germline loops: CDR1 MGHRA, CDR2 YSYEKL. The CDR3 is made up of 15 amino acids.

V usage is TRBV6-5 and J usage is TRBJ2-7; 13 bases align to TRBD2. This CDR3 is 16 amino acids long. From germline, CDR1 is MNHEY and CDR2 SVGAGI. The J segment lost 5 bases and the V segment lost 2 bases, leaving 6 bases of the junction unmatched. CDR3 in amino acids: CASSYGTSGKVHEQYF. Here the CDR3 DNA reads TGTGCCAGCAGTTACGGGACTAGCGGGAAAGTCCACGAGCAGTACTTC.